This entry describes one TCR beta chain. Its antigen is still unknown. The sequence runs out 3 residues before the end of the CDR3; the remainder is reconstructed from the germline J gene. This sample stems from a study of T cells in women clearing cervical HPV infection. As for the study in general: Only a few women had HLA typing results available. Notes on the study in general: CIN3+ cases had significantly higher TCR repertoire richness than controls, but evenness did not differ.

Trimming removed 4 bases at V and 4 bases at J, with 16 bases between. CDR1 is DFQATT and CDR2 is SNEGSKA in the germline V gene (reference sequence). The CDR3 sequence is 14 residues long. Here immunoSEQ multiplex PCR was the method, and the copy in TCRdb shows in-frame clones only, minus some. The sample has 20,000 to 25,000 clones. The chain couples TRBV20-1 to TRBJ2-5; the D gene is possibly TRBD1 (5 bases). This TCR was recovered from a woman aged 18 to 75 with a cervical HPV16 infection that either progressed to CIN3+ or cleared (not recorded which). The material sequenced was blood buffy coat. The sequenced part of the CDR3 DNA is TGCAGTGCTAAGGCGCAACGACAGCTAGAGACC. Residues: CSAKAQRQLET. The entire CDR3 sequence reads CSAKAQRQLETQYF.